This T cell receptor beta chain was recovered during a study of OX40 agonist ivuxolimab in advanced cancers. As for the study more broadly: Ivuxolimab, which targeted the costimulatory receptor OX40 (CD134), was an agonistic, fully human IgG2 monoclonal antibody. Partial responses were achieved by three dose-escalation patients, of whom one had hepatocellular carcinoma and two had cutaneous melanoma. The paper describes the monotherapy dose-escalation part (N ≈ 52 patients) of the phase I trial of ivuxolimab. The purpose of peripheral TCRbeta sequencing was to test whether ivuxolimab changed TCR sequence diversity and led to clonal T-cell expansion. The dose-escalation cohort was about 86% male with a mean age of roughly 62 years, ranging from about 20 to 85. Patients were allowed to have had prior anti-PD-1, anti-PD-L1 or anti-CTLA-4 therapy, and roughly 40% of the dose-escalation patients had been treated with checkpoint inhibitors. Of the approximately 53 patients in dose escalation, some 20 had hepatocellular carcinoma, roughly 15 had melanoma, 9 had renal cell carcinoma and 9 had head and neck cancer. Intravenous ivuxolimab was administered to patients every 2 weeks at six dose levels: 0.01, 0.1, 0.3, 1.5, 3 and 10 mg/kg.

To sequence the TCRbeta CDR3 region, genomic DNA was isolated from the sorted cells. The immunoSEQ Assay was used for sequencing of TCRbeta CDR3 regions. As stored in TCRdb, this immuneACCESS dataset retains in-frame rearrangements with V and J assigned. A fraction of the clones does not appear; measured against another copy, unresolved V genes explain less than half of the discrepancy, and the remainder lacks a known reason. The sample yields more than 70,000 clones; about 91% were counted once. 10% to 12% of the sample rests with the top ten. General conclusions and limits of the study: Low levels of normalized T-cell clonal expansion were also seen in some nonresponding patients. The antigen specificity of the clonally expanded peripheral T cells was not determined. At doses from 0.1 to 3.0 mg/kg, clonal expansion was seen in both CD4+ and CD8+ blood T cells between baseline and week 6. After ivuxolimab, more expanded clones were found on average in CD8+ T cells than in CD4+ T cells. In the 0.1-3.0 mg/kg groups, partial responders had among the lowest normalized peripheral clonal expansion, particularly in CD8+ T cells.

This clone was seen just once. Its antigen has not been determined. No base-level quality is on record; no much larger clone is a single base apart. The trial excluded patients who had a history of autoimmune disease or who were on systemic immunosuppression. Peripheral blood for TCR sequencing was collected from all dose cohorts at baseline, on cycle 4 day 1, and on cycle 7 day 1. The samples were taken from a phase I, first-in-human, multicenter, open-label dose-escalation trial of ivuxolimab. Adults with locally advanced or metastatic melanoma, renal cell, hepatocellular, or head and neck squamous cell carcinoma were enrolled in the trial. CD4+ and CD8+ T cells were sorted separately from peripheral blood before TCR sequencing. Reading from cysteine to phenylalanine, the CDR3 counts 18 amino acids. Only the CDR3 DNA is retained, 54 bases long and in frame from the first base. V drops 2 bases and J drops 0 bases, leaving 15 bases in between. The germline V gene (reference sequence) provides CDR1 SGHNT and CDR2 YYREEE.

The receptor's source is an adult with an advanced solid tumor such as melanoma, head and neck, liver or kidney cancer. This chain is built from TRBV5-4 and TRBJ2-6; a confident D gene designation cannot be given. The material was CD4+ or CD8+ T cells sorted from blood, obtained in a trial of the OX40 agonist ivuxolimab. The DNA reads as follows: TGTGCCAGCAGCTTAAAGATAGGGCCGAGCTCTGGGGCCAACGTCCTGACTTTC. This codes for CASSLKIGPSSGANVLTF.